These 18 T cell receptor beta chains originate from one sample sequenced in a study of response to subunit inactivated influenza vaccine (dated by TCRdb to the late 2010s). The library was obtained by RT-PCR. These reads were obtained on an Illumina HiSeq 2500. TCRdb trimmed public reads at Q25 via fastp, called clones via MiXCR and kept in-frame beta chains. Each CDR3 protein gets just one entry, which takes the most common genes and DNA from the rows behind it. This sample is represented by about 780,000 distinct CDR3 sequences; about 18% of them were singletons. The top ten hold approximately 11% of the sample. The starting material was PBMCs from blood, obtained roughly 5 days after vaccination. Source of these receptors: a man aged 50 to 60 who received an inactivated influenza vaccine. Donor details come from another sample of the same person, matched by shared clones.

The chain joins TRBV27 to TRBJ2-3; D is undetermined. Per the germline V gene, CDR1 is MNHEY and CDR2 is SMNVEV (reference sequence). The germline V and J ends were trimmed by 1 base and 4 bases, with 9 bases remaining between them. This CDR3 spans 14 amino acids. The CDR3 DNA is TGTGCCAGCAGTTTATTGGGGATGCCAGATACGCAGTATTTT. Translation gives CASSLLGMPDTQYF.

This clonotype was seen more than once but under ten times. The chain is built from TRBV11-2 and TRBJ2-2, with a tentative D call TRBD1 (7 bases). V was shortened by 1 base and J by 4 bases, with 22 bases between the two germline ends. CDR1 SGHAT and CDR2 FQNNGV come from the germline V gene. The CDR3 totals 19 residues. In DNA form, the CDR3 reads TGTGCCAGCAGCTTAGTCGGTCGGGGGCAGGGGGTTATCACCGGGGAGCTGTTTTTT. This encodes CASSLVGRGQGVITGELFF. Using reference TRBV11-2 and TRBJ2-2 for the parts outside the CDR3, the full variable domain is EAGVAQSPRYKIIEKRQSVAFWCNPISGHATLYWYQQILGQGPKLLIQFQNNGVVDDSQLPKDRFSAERLKGVDSTLKIQPAKLEDSAVYLCASSLVGRGQGVITGELFFGEGSRLTVL.

This clonotype showed up many times. This chain uses TRBV27 with TRBJ1-1; no reliable D call. This CDR3 is 15 amino acids long. Germline CDR1 reads MNHEY; CDR2 reads SMNVEV (reference sequence). With 5 bases removed from V and 5 bases from J, the gap between germline ends came to 18 bases. CDR3 sequence (DNA): TGTGCCAGCAGTCCCCGGACGTCTCGAGGGACTGAAGCTTTCTTT. Translation: CASSPRTSRGTEAFF.

The chain couples TRBV5-1 to TRBJ2-3; 9 bases are a match to TRBD1. The CDR3 has 16 amino acids. J lost 6 bases, V lost 1 base, and 9 bases had no gene match. The V gene's germline CDR1 is SGHRS and CDR2 YFSETQ. DNA of the CDR3: TGCGCCAGCAGCTTGAACCCGGGACAGGGAGGGGATACGCAGTATTTT. This encodes CASSLNPGQGGDTQYF.

About this clonotype: This could be a read error, since a much larger clone is one nucleotide away. J is TRBJ2-3 and V is TRBV29-1; no definite D call. CDR3 length equals 15 residues. In germline, CDR1 is SQVTM, CDR2 ANQGSEA. Deletions cut 4 bases from V and 1 base from J, with 15 bases between. In nucleotides, the CDR3 is TGCAGCGTTGCGTTCGGAACATGGGGCACAGATACGCAGTATTTT. Protein product: CSVAFGTWGTDTQYF.

The chain uses TRBV6-7 and TRBJ2-7; no definite D call. TRBV6-7 is recorded as an ORF, its role being uncertain. This CDR3 comprises 15 residues. Trimming took 6 bases from V and 2 from J, leaving 17 bases between them. In DNA, the CDR3 is TGTGCCAGCAGCCCCGCCGCCGGCAGAACCTACGAGCAGTACTTC. As protein: CASSPAAGRTYEQYF.

This sequence joins TRBV20-1 and TRBJ2-1, with D maybe TRBD1 (7 bases). Germline values: CDR1 DFQATT, CDR2 SNEGSKA (reference sequence). The CDR3 consists of 17 residues. Trimming shortened V by 3 bases and J by 2 bases, and 20 bases separated the two germline ends. The CDR3 sequence is CSASRGETGLAYNEQFF. CDR3 sequence (DNA): TGCAGTGCTAGTCGCGGGGAGACAGGGCTAGCCTACAATGAGCAGTTCTTC.

The genes are TRBV20-1 and TRBJ1-1, with D hard to call. V dropped 3 bases and J dropped 4 bases, with 6 bases sitting between them. CDR3 length equals 11 residues. Germline V gives CDR1 DFQATT, CDR2 SNEGSKA (reference sequence). The CDR3 nucleotides read TGCAGTGCTAGTGTGGGCACTGAAGCTTTCTTT. This gives the protein CSASVGTEAFF.

This clonotype was found many times. This chain joins TRBV5-1 and TRBJ2-3; 7 positions match TRBD2. This CDR3 has 13 residues. V was clipped by 7 bases and J by 2 bases; unmatched bases: 4. Germline V CDR1 and CDR2: SGHRS, YFSETQ. This chain's CDR3 is CASRGLSTDTQYF. In nucleotides, the CDR3 is TGCGCCAGCCGGGGACTATCCACAGATACGCAGTATTTT.

The rearrangement uses TRBV25-1 and TRBJ2-1, with unresolved D. This CDR3 comprises 16 residues. Looked up from germline, CDR1 is MGHDK and CDR2 is SYGVNS. The germline V and J ends were trimmed by 2 bases and 2 bases, with 13 bases remaining between them. The CDR3 protein is CASSERQGLTYNEQFF. The CDR3 DNA reads as TGTGCCAGCAGTGAACGACAAGGGCTGACCTACAATGAGCAGTTCTTC.

The V and J genes are TRBV20-1 and TRBJ2-3; no clear D gene. Germline CDR1 DFQATT, CDR2 SNEGSKA (reference sequence). V dropped 6 bases and J dropped 2 bases, with 12 bases sitting between them. The CDR3 is 13 amino acids. The CDR3 here is CSARTAYTDTQYF. As DNA, the CDR3 is TGCAGTGCCAGGACCGCGTACACAGATACGCAGTATTTT.

This clonotype was seen more than once but under ten times. The chain has TRBV9 and TRBJ2-3; 8 bases align to TRBD2. V lost 0 bases to trimming and J lost 2 bases; unmatched junction nucleotides: 5. Germline CDR1 is SGDLS and CDR2 is YYNGEE. The CDR3 is made up of 16 amino acids. CDR3 in amino acids: CASSVDGGGHTDTQYF. CDR3 in DNA: TGTGCCAGCAGCGTAGACGGGGGGGGCCACACAGATACGCAGTATTTT.

This chain joins TRBV10-3 and TRBJ1-5; no reliable D call. CDR3 length equals 13 residues. Germline V CDR1 and CDR2: ENHRY, SYGVKD. V was shortened by 9 bases and J by 7 bases, with 16 bases between the two germline ends. Written as DNA, the CDR3 is TGTGCCATGGCCCCCGGCCCAGAACAGCCCCAGCATTTT. Its translation is CAMAPGPEQPQHF.

This chain links TRBV20-1 with TRBJ2-2; 7 nucleotides match TRBD2. V shed 5 bases and J 4 bases; nucleotides not matched to a gene: 16. Germline V lookup: CDR1 DFQATT, CDR2 SNEGSKA (reference sequence). The CDR3 extends over 17 amino acids. CDR3 region: CSAASPVGREFTGELFF. CDR3 sequence (DNA): TGCAGTGCTGCCTCACCCGTCGGGCGGGAGTTCACCGGGGAGCTGTTTTTT.

About this clonotype: One end of the junction varies from germline; a read error may be responsible. The chain has TRBV12-3 or TRBV12-4 and TRBJ2-2; 8 bases fit TRBD1. This CDR3 is 16 amino acids long. Here the CDR3 reads CASSPRGPRNTGELSF. The CDR3 nucleotides are TGTGCCAGCAGTCCCAGGGGGCCGCGGAACACCGGGGAGCTGTCTTTT.

V and J are TRBV28 and TRBJ2-7, with 7 bases aligning to TRBD1. The germline V gene has CDR1 MDHEN and CDR2 SYDVKM. This CDR3 region has 13 residues. Trimming removed 4 bases from V and 5 bases from J; junction bases left unmatched: 5. CDR3: CASSYRGRNEQYF. For the CDR3, the DNA is TGTGCCAGCAGTTACAGGGGAAGAAACGAGCAGTACTTC.

This clonotype was observed a handful of times. The chain joins TRBV7-6 to TRBJ2-1; TRBD2 might be the D (6 bases). Germline-derived CDR1 and CDR2 are SGHVS and FNYEAQ. This CDR3 comprises 15 residues. The V end was cut by 1 base, the J end by 9 bases, with 16 bases between. CDR3 residues: CASSLVAGSAVEQFF. The DNA of the CDR3 is TGTGCCAGCAGCTTAGTTGCGGGATCGGCGGTTGAGCAGTTCTTC.

The chain joins TRBV24-1 to TRBJ2-1, with 9 bases that match TRBD2. The germline gives CDR1 KGHDR, CDR2 SFDVKD. The CDR3 covers 16 residues. Trimming at V came to 3 bases and at J to 4 bases, leaving 6 bases not matched to a gene. In DNA, the CDR3 is TGTGCCACCAGTGATCAGGGGCTAGCGGGATACAATGAGCAGTTCTTC. Translating gives CATSDQGLAGYNEQFF.